The 8 T cell receptor beta chains listed next were all sequenced from one sample in a study of beta chain features in type 1 diabetes. Since all of the isolated RNA was reverse transcribed, expressed TCRB transcripts were what got sequenced. Profiling relied on immunoSEQ multiplex PCR, and the TCRdb table lists in-frame clones only, not all of them. Of 970,000 or so clones listed, roughly 15% are singletons. The sample consisted of naive CD4+ T cells from blood. All receptors derive from a woman aged 18-30 years in good health.

This clone has more than one count but fewer than ten. This chain connects TRBV4-2 to TRBJ1-1; the D is unclear. CDR1 and CDR2 from the germline V gene are LGHNA and YNFKEQ. The CDR3 has 15 amino acids. With 2 bases removed from V and 5 bases from J, the gap between germline ends came to 15 bases. The CDR3: CASSQFLTSRTEAFF. CDR3 sequence (DNA): TGTGCCAGCAGCCAATTCCTAACCTCACGGACTGAAGCTTTCTTT.

For this clone: The same CDR3 can be traced to other DNA sequences in this sample. V gene TRBV7-9 combines with J gene TRBJ2-7, with D unresolved. The germline V gene has CDR1 SEHNR and CDR2 FQNEAQ (reference sequence). This CDR3 is 11 amino acids long. Trimming cost V 2 bases and J 3 bases, with 2 bases left between them. The CDR3 sequence: CASSLIYEQYF. Here the CDR3 DNA reads TGTGCCAGCAGCTTAATCTACGAGCAGTACTTC.

This clone has only a few counts. This chain connects TRBV11-2 to TRBJ2-6, with a tentative D call TRBD2 (5 bases). Germline V lookup: CDR1 SGHAT, CDR2 FQNNGV. V lost 5 bases and J lost 0, with 14 bases in between. The CDR3 extends over 17 amino acids. CDR3: CASSATRGDSGANVLTF. For the CDR3, the DNA is TGTGCCAGCAGCGCGACACGGGGAGACTCTGGGGCCAACGTCCTGACTTTC.

The rearrangement joins TRBV6-5 to TRBJ1-5, with TRBD1 as a possible D gene (6 bases). V lost 8 bases and J 6 bases, leaving 14 bases between the germline ends. The CDR3 spans 13 residues. CDR1 is MNHEY, CDR2 SVGAGI, per germline. CDR3 nucleotide sequence: TGTGCCAGCCCCCAGGGGAACAGTCAGCCCCAGCATTTT. Amino acid sequence: CASPQGNSQPQHF.

The rearrangement links TRBV28 to TRBJ2-7; 10 bases are shared with TRBD1. CDR1 and CDR2 (germline): MDHEN, SYDVKM. CDR3 size: 16 residues. The J segment lost 6 bases and the V segment lost 3 bases, leaving 11 bases of the junction unmatched. The chain's CDR3 is CASSFPRLTGGSEQYF. In DNA form, the CDR3 reads TGTGCCAGCAGTTTCCCCCGGCTGACAGGGGGCTCCGAGCAGTACTTC. The entire variable domain, with the rest obtained from reference TRBV28 and TRBJ2-7, is as follows: DVKVTQSSRYLVKRTGEKVFLECVQDMDHENMFWYRQDPGLGLRLIYFSYDVKMKEKGDIPEGYSVSREKKERFSLILESASTNQTSMYLCASSFPRLTGGSEQYFGPGTRLTVT.

The sample holds a few counts of this clone. The chain recombines TRBV28 with TRBJ1-5; perhaps TRBD1 as D (5 bases). V was pared by 6 bases and J by 5 bases, with 17 bases between. Germline lookup yields CDR1 MDHEN and CDR2 SYDVKM. This CDR3 has 15 amino acids. CDR3 nucleotide sequence: TGTGCCAGCAGACGGACACCTCAGAGGGATCAGCCCCAGCATTTT. It translates to CASRRTPQRDQPQHF.

The rearrangement uses TRBV5-1 and TRBJ2-2; D uncertain. The CDR3 runs to 15 residues. Deletions cut 3 bases from V and 0 bases from J, with 9 bases between. Per germline, CDR1 SGHRS and CDR2 YFSETQ. CDR3 protein: CASSYMYTNTGELFF. The CDR3 DNA follows: TGCGCCAGCAGCTATATGTATACGAACACCGGGGAGCTGTTTTTT.

This chain uses TRBV9 with TRBJ2-5, with unresolved D. V dropped 4 bases and J dropped 6 bases, with 22 bases sitting between them. This CDR3 spans 16 amino acids. Germline CDR1 SGDLS, CDR2 YYNGEE. CDR3 loop: CASSLDLEASVKTQYF. The CDR3 nucleotides are TGTGCCAGCAGCCTCGATTTAGAGGCTTCTGTAAAGACCCAGTACTTC. Variable domain in full (rest from reference TRBV9 and TRBJ2-5): DSGVTQTPKHLITATGQRVTLRCSPRSGDLSVYWYQQSLDQGLQFLIQYYNGEERAKGNILERFSAQQFPDLHSELNLSSLELGDSALYFCASSLDLEASVKTQYFGPGTRLLVL.